This paragraph reports one T cell receptor (beta chain). Antigen specificity is unknown. Trimming took off 7 bases at V and 2 bases at J, with 15 bases between the two ends. The CDR3 length is 15 residues. Germline lookup yields CDR1 MNHNS and CDR2 SASEGT. Regarding time point: longitudinal time-point 2. The unsorted libraries were produced from 2 million PBMCs held at -80 C. The data belong to a study of neurological immune-mediated disorders. Regarding the study as a whole: Patients with HTLV-1-associated myelopathy showed the most TCR clonal expansion. Those with multiple sclerosis showed the least, falling below healthy controls. CDR3 amino acid sequences of expanded clones were not shared across subjects, a result suggesting private repertoires in all groups.

With 10-nucleotide random UMIs included, cDNA was synthesized by 5'RACE. TCRdb itself ran the 5' RACE reads through MiXCR, one entry per CDR3 protein. The sample lists about 49,000 distinct CDR3 sequences, roughly 13% occurring once. The rearrangement links TRBV6-1 to TRBJ1-5; tentatively, D is TRBD1 (5 bases). The sequence was collected from a male donor with HTLV-1-associated myelopathy (HAM/TSP). Material for sequencing was PBMCs. CDR3: CASKGEKVRNQPQHF. The CDR3 coding sequence is TGTGCCAGCAAAGGGGAAAAGGTCCGCAATCAGCCCCAGCATTTT.